The 5 T cell receptor beta chains given below trace back to one sample, sequenced in a study of T cell responses to AZD1222 COVID-19 vaccine. Profiled with immunoSEQ multiplex PCR; TCRdb holds only in-frame clones, not every one. The sample lists over 50,000 clones; about 83% were seen once. Sequencing was performed on peripheral blood, taken on day 0 of AZD1222 vaccination. The origin of the receptors is an adult in good health.

The rearrangement joins TRBV10-1 to TRBJ2-1, with 8 bases fitting TRBD1. The V segment lost 6 bases and the J segment 7 bases; nucleotides outside the gene matches: 11. This CDR3 spans 15 amino acids. CDR1 is WNHNN, CDR2 SYGVQD, per germline (reference sequence). In nucleotides, the CDR3 is TGCGCCAGCAGGGATGGACAGGGCCCTTGGAATGAGCAGTTCTTC. Protein: CASRDGQGPWNEQFF.

The rearrangement links TRBV9 to TRBJ2-5; tentative D call: TRBD2 (5 bases). The germline gives CDR1 SGDLS, CDR2 YYNGEE. CDR3 length equals 13 residues. With 1 base removed from V and 6 bases from J, the gap between germline ends came to 10 bases. The CDR3 DNA is TGTGCCAGCAGCGTAACAGAGCGGCAGACCCAGTACTTC. Translating it yields CASSVTERQTQYF.

This clone was found once. The chain recombines TRBV24-1 with TRBJ2-1, with TRBD2 matching 15 bases. Germline V lookup: CDR1 KGHDR, CDR2 SFDVKD. The CDR3 runs 16 residues. With 5 bases clipped from V and 5 bases from J, the junction kept 3 bases outside the gene matches. CDR3 coding DNA: TGTGCCACCAGTGGGACTAGCGGGGGGGACAACAATGAGCAGTTCTTC. This sequence encodes CATSGTSGGDNNEQFF.

The V gene is TRBV6-5, the J gene TRBJ1-4; 10 bases map to TRBD1. The junction had 6 bases not matched to a gene; V was cut back by 6 bases and J by 8 bases. The germline V gene encodes CDR1 MNHEY and CDR2 SVGAGI. This CDR3 is 14 amino acids long. As DNA, the CDR3 is TGTGCCAGCAGCCTGACAGGGGGCAGAGAAAAACTGTTTTTT. Its translation: CASSLTGGREKLFF.

The chain recombines TRBV9 with TRBJ2-2, with D perhaps matching TRBD2 (7 bases). Germline V gene lookup returns CDR1 SGDLS and CDR2 YYNGEE. V shed 0 bases and J shed 3 bases, with 12 bases lying between them. This CDR3 contains 16 residues. CDR3 DNA sequence: TGTGCCAGCAGCGTAGCGGGGGGCCCGCACACCGGGGAGCTGTTTTTT. It is translated as CASSVAGGPHTGELFF. The whole variable domain, filled in from reference TRBV9 and TRBJ2-2, reads DSGVTQTPKHLITATGQRVTLRCSPRSGDLSVYWYQQSLDQGLQFLIQYYNGEERAKGNILERFSAQQFPDLHSELNLSSLELGDSALYFCASSVAGGPHTGELFFGEGSRLTVL.